This TCR beta chain was recorded in a study of OX40 agonist ivuxolimab in advanced cancers. In the study overall: Ivuxolimab was a fully human IgG2 agonistic monoclonal antibody targeting the costimulatory receptor OX40 (CD134). A male proportion of about 79% and a mean age of about 60 years, ranging from 23 to 79, were recorded for the dose-escalation cohort. Intravenous ivuxolimab was administered to patients every 2 weeks at six dose levels: 0.01, 0.1, 0.3, 1.5, 3 and 10 mg/kg. The paper reports the monotherapy dose-escalation portion (N of about 47 patients) of the phase I ivuxolimab trial. Patients were allowed to have had prior anti-PD-1, anti-PD-L1 or anti-CTLA-4 therapy, and 40% to 45% of the dose-escalation patients had been treated with checkpoint inhibitors. Partial responses were achieved by three dose-escalation patients, of whom one had hepatocellular carcinoma and two had cutaneous melanoma. Of the approximately 50 dose-escalation patients, hepatocellular carcinoma was present in about 20, melanoma in approximately 15, renal cell carcinoma in 9 and head and neck cancer in 9. Peripheral TCRbeta sequencing was intended to test whether TCR sequence diversity was altered and clonal T-cell expansion was caused by ivuxolimab.

The trial excluded patients who had a history of autoimmune disease or who were on systemic immunosuppression. Peripheral blood for TCR sequencing was collected from all dose cohorts at baseline, on cycle 4 day 1, and on cycle 7 day 1. Samples were obtained from an open-label, multicenter, first-in-human phase I dose-escalation trial of ivuxolimab. Adults with locally advanced or metastatic melanoma, renal cell carcinoma, hepatocellular carcinoma or head and neck squamous cell carcinoma were enrolled in the trial. Before TCR sequencing, CD4+ and CD8+ T cells were separately sorted from peripheral blood. What the research found in general, with its limitations: In the 0.1-3.0 mg/kg groups, partial responders had among the lowest normalized peripheral clonal expansion, particularly in CD8+ T cells. Which antigens the clonally expanded peripheral T cells were specific for was not determined. At doses of 0.1 to 3.0 mg/kg, clonal expansion of both CD4+ and CD8+ blood T cells was observed from baseline to week 6. After ivuxolimab, expanded clones were on average more numerous among CD8+ T cells than among CD4+ T cells. Low levels of normalized T-cell clonal expansion were also seen in some nonresponding patients.

Trimmed from V: 7 bases; trimmed from J: 0 bases; junction bases lacking a gene match: 10. Including the terminal cysteine and phenylalanine, the CDR3 comprises 16 residues. CDR3 DNA is the only sequence kept; it has 48 bases, read in frame from the first base. According to the germline V gene, CDR1 reads MDHEN and CDR2 reads SYDVKM. With regard to this clone: What antigen it recognizes has not been identified. Base qualities were left out, and no much larger clone turns up one base away.

Genomic DNA was isolated from the sorted cells so that the TCRbeta CDR3 region could be sequenced. The immunoSEQ Assay was used for sequencing of TCRbeta CDR3 regions. TCRdb carries this immuneACCESS record with in-frame sequences only. Its versions omit some clonotypes, under half of them owing to an unresolved V gene in the studies checked, with the rest unexplained. This sample gives about 66,000 clones in total; 85% of them show up just once. Approximately 3.8% of the sample comes from the top ten. This specimen was CD4+ or CD8+ T cells sorted from blood, taken in a trial of the OX40 agonist ivuxolimab. The chain uses TRBV28 and TRBJ2-5, and TRBD2 aligns with 8 junction nucleotides. The sequence derives from an adult with an advanced solid tumor such as melanoma, head and neck, liver or kidney cancer. DNA sequence: TGTGCCAGCACCGAGGATCTGCGGGGGGACCAAGAGACCCAGTACTTC. The translation is CASTEDLRGDQETQYF. Where the CDR3 stops, the reference TRBV28 and TRBJ2-5 genes take over; the full variable domain is DVKVTQSSRYLVKRTGEKVFLECVQDMDHENMFWYRQDPGLGLRLIYFSYDVKMKEKGDIPEGYSVSREKKERFSLILESASTNQTSMYLCASTEDLRGDQETQYFGPGTRLLVL.